This TCR beta chain was sequenced for a study of CD8 T cells in Susac syndrome. When the RNA was reverse transcribed, random hexamers were used with an input of roughly 0.45 to 1 ug. The method of amplification for TCR beta CDR3 was immunoSEQ multiplex PCR, covering 54 Vbeta and 13 Jbeta. One entry per CDR3 protein results from TCRdb running MiXCR on the immunoSEQ multiplex PCR reads. The table includes about 140,000 distinct CDR3 sequences, over 90% detected once. The sequence derives from a human donor with Susac syndrome. Sequencing used CD4+ T cells from PBMCs.

CDR3 nucleotide sequence: TGTGCCAGCAGCTTACAGGGAGGTAGAGCCTACGAGCAGTACTTC. Translated: CASSLQGGRAYEQYF. The gene calls are TRBV7-2 and TRBJ2-7, with D possibly TRBD2 on 6 matching bases. Germline V gene lookup returns CDR1 SGHTA and CDR2 FQGNSA. The CDR3 runs 15 residues. V shed 2 bases and J shed 2 bases, with 13 bases lying between them.